A selection of T cell receptor beta chains follows, all from one sample in a study of cytomegalovirus exposure and HLA in healthy donors. Profiling relied on immunoSEQ multiplex PCR, and the TCRdb table lists in-frame clones only, not all of them. The sample lists 120,000 or so clones, more than 70% occurring once. The sample consisted of PBMCs. Every receptor here comes from a man aged 45-60 years in good health and CMV-seronegative. CDR3s include the opening cysteine and the closing phenylalanine or tryptophan. Fields, in order: CDR3 length, J gene, V gene, CDR3 protein.

>15|TRBJ1-5|TRBV19
CASSPPDRGNQPQHF
>16|TRBJ1-1|TRBV5-1
CASSPTGGASGTEAFF
>13|TRBJ1-2|TRBV6-5
CASRMRSNYGYTF
>13|TRBJ2-3|TRBV5-4
CASTGRQSDTQYF
>17|TRBJ2-7|TRBV5-1
CASSLEPSGGLPYEQYF
>17|TRBJ2-1|TRBV5-4
CASSLSGTTVSYNEQFF
>11|TRBJ2-1|TRBV20-1
CSASLRHEQFF
>15|TRBJ2-7|TRBV14
CASSQDWGDQYEQYF
>15|TRBJ2-7|TRBV4-3
CASSPGTGGTYEQYF
>9|TRBJ1-2|TRBV19
CASSKENSF
>15|TRBJ1-4|TRBV28
CASSFGGAANEKLFF
>16|TRBJ2-1|TRBV27
CASSLKTAGAYNEQFF
>14|TRBJ1-5|TRBV7-9
CASSGPGFYQPQHF
>15|TRBJ2-1|TRBV9
CASSVGLAGREEQFF
>15|TRBJ2-4|TRBV6-6
CASSYSDRNYGIQYF
>16|TRBJ1-2|TRBV4-2
CASSQTGTLGNYGYTF
>13|TRBJ1-1|TRBV29-1
CSVPGQGLFEAFF
>16|TRBJ1-1|TRBV5-1
CASSLSGTGLNTEAFF
>16|TRBJ2-3|TRBV7-2
CASSSTGGVGTDTQYF
>14|TRBJ1-1|TRBV13
CASSFPDRWGEAFF
>14|TRBJ2-7|TRBV28
CASREGQGLGEQYF
>11|TRBJ2-1|TRBV5-1
CASEAGNEQFF
>12|TRBJ2-3|TRBV7-6
CASSLEGVTQYF
>16|TRBJ1-5|TRBV6-6
CASSLPDRGGNQPQHF
>15|TRBJ1-2|TRBV19
CASGITGPRGYGYTF
>14|TRBJ2-7|TRBV6-1
CASTLVPGSYEQYF
>16|TRBJ1-2|TRBV6-5
CASSSWQGAQNYGYTF
>14|TRBJ2-5|TRBV7-9
CASSFLDREETQYF
>14|TRBJ1-4|TRBV2
CASTDQGYNEKLFF
>14|TRBJ2-7|TRBV18
CASSNLALSYEQYF
>13|TRBJ2-7|TRBV28
CASRGGGPYEQYF
>15|TRBJ2-7|TRBV28
CANANGLTASYEQYF
>18|TRBJ1-1|TRBV5-1
CASSLDGQGAVVSTEAFF
>16|TRBJ1-1|TRBV1
CTSSQERGLINTEAFF
>15|TRBJ1-1|TRBV30
CAWSVPWRGYTEAFF
>11|TRBJ2-7|TRBV12-5
CASGHGYEQYF
>15|TRBJ1-3|TRBV9
CASSQGQGVGNTIYF
>10|TRBJ2-5|TRBV30
CAWGKETQYF
>14|TRBJ1-2|TRBV27
CASSQRGTNYGYTF
>14|TRBJ2-1|TRBV7-2
CASSLGHRNNEQFF
>15|NA|TRBV28
CASSWGGGRYYEQYF
>14|TRBJ1-5|TRBV7-9
CSSSLEDTNQPQHF